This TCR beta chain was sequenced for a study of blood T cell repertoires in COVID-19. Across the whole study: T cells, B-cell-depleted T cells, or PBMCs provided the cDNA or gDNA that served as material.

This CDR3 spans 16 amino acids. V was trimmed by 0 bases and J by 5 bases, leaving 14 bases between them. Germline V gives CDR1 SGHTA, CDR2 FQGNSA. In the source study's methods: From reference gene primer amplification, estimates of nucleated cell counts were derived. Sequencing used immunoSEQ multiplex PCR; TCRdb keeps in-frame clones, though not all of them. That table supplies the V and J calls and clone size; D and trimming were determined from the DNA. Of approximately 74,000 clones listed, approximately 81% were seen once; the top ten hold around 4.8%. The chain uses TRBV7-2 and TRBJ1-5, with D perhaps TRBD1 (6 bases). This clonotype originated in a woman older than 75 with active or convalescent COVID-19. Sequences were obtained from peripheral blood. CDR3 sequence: CASSLAQGQQDQPQHF. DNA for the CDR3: TGTGCCAGCAGCTTAGCGCAGGGACAACAAGATCAGCCCCAGCATTTT.